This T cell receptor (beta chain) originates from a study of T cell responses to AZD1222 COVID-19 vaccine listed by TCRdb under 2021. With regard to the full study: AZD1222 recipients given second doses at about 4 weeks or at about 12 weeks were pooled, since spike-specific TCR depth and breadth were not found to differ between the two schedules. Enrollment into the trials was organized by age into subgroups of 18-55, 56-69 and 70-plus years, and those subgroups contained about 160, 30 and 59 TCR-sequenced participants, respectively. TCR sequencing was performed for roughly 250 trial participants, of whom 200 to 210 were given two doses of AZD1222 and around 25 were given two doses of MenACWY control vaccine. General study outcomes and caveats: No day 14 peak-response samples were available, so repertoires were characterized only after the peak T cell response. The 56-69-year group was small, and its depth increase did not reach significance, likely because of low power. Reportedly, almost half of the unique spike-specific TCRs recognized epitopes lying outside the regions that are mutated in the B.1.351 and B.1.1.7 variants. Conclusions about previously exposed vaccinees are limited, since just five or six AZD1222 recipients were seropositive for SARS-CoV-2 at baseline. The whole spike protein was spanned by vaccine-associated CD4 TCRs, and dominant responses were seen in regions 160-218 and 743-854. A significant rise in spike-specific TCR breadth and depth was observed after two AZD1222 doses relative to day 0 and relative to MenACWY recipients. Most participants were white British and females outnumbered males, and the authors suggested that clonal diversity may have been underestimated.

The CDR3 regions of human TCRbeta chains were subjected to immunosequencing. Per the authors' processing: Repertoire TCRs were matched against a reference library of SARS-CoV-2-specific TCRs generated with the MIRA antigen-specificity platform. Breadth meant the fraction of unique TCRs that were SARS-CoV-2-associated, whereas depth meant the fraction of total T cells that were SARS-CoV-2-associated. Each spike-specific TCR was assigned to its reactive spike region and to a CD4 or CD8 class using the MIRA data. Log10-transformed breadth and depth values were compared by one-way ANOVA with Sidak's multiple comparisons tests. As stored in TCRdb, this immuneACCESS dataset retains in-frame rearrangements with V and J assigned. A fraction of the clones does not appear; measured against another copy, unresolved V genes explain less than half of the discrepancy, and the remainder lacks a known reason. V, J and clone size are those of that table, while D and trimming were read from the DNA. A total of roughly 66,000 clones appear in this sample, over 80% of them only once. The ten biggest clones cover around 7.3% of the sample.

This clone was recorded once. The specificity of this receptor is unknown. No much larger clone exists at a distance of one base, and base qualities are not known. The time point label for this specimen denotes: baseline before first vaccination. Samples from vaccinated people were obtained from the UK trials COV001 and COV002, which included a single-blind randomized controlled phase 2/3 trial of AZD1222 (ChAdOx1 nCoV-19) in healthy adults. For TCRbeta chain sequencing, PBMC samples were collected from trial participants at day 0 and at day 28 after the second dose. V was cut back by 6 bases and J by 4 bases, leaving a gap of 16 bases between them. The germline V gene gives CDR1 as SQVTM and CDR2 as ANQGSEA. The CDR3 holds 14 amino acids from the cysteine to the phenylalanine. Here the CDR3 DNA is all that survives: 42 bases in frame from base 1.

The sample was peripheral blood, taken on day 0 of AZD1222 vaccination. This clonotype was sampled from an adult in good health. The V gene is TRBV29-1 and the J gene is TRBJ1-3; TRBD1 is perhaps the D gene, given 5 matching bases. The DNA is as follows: TGCAGCGTGGGGGAGGGTTGGCAAGGAAACACCATATATTTT. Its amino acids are CSVGEGWQGNTIYF.